The clone carrying this TCR beta chain was picked up a small number of times. One entry per CDR3 protein, called by TCRdb with MiXCR from the 5' RACE reads. The repertoire includes 75,000 to 100,000 distinct CDR3 sequences, 13% to 15% of them detected once, and 10% to 11% sits in the top ten. CDR1 is DFQATT, CDR2 SNEGSKA, per germline (reference sequence). Trimming stripped 4 bases from V and 6 bases from J, with 16 bases between. The CDR3 contains 13 residues. The entry originates in a study of early T cells in non-severe SARS-CoV-2 infection. Study summary: Bulk RNA from unsorted whole blood was sequenced; chains were unpaired.

The TCR was taken from an adult who was a healthcare worker with PCR-confirmed SARS-CoV-2 infection or an uninfected control (not recorded which). J is TRBJ2-7 and V is TRBV20-1, with D perhaps TRBD2 (5 bases). The sequenced sample consisted of whole blood. As DNA, the CDR3 is TGCAGTGCTAATAGCGATAGCGAGGGCGAGCAGTACTTC. This gives the protein CSANSDSEGEQYF.